This T cell receptor (beta chain) appears in the sequencing data of a study of blood T cell repertoires in COVID-19. At the level of the study: Sites across the United States, Italy and Spain contributed samples from acute and convalescent COVID-19. The analysed material was cDNA or gDNA that came from T cells, B-cell-depleted T cells, or PBMCs.

Original processing notes: Amplifying reference gene primers gave estimates of nucleated cell counts. Here immunoSEQ multiplex PCR was the method, and the copy in TCRdb shows in-frame clones only, minus some. That table is the source of V, J and clone size, and D and trimming were worked out from the DNA. The sample consists of approximately 260,000 clones, 70% to 90% of them appearing once. Sequencing used peripheral blood. This TCR was recovered from a woman between 40 and 50 years old who had recovered from COVID-19.

This CDR3 is CASSQDEGEGSYEQYF. The CDR3 nucleotides read TGTGCCAGCAGCCAAGATGAGGGAGAAGGTTCCTACGAGCAGTACTTC. The chain has TRBV4-2 and TRBJ2-7; TRBD2 might be the D (5 bases). This CDR3 region has 16 residues. Germline loops: CDR1 LGHNA, CDR2 YNFKEQ. Between the trimmed V and J ends, which lost 0 bases and 1 base, there was a span of 13 bases.